Sequencing of this TCR beta chain was carried out in a study of blood T cell repertoires in COVID-19. Turning to the study itself: The cDNA or gDNA used as material had been derived from T cells, B-cell-depleted T cells, or PBMCs.

The CDR3 consists of 15 residues. Trimming took off 4 bases at V and 0 bases at J, with 12 bases between the two ends. Germline values: CDR1 SGHRS, CDR2 YFSETQ. In the original workflow: Reference gene primers were amplified, and this amplification served to estimate nucleated cell counts. The data were produced by immunoSEQ multiplex PCR, yet TCRdb's version contains in-frame clones alone and is incomplete. V, J and clone size derive from that table, while D and trimming were established from the DNA sequence. The sample carries about 130,000 clones, more than 90% recorded once. Sequences were obtained from peripheral blood. This receptor was obtained from a man between 60 and 70 years old with COVID-19, enrolled during active disease. The chain combines TRBV5-1 with TRBJ2-3; TRBD2 might be the D (5 bases). CDR3 protein: CASSLSDASTDTQYF. The CDR3 nucleotides are TGCGCCAGCAGCCTTAGCGACGCTAGCACAGATACGCAGTATTTT.